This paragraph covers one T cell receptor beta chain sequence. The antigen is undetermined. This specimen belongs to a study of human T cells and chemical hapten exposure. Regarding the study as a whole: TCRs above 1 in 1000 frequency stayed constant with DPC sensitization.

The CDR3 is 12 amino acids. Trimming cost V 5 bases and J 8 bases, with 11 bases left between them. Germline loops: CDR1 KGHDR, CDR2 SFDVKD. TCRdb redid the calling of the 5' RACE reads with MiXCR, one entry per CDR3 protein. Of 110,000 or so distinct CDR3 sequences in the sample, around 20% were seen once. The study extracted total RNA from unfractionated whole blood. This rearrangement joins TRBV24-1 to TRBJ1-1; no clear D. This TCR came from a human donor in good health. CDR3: CATSVIGGEAFF. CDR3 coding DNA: TGTGCCACCAGTGTGATCGGTGGCGAAGCTTTCTTT.